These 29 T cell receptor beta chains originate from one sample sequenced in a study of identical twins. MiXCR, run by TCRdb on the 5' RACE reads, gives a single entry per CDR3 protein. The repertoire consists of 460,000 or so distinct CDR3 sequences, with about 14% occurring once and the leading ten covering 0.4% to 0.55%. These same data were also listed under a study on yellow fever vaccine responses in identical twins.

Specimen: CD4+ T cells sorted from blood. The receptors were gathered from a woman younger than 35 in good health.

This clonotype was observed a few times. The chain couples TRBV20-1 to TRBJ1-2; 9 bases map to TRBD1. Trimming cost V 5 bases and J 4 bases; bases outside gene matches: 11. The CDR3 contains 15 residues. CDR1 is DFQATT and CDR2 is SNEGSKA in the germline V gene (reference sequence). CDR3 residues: CSAYVQGAWSYGYTF. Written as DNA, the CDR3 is TGCAGTGCTTATGTACAGGGGGCATGGAGCTATGGCTACACCTTC.

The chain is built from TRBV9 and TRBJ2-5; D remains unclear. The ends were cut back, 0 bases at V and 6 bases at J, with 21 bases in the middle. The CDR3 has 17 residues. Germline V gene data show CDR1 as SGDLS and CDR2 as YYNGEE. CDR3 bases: TGTGCCAGCAGCGTAGAGAATGACGGCTTCTGGACGAAGACCCAGTACTTC. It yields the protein CASSVENDGFWTKTQYF.

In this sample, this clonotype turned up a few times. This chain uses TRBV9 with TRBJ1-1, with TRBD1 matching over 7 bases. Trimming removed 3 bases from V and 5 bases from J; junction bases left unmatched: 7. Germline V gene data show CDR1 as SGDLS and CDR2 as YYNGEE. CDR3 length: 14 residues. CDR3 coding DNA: TGTGCCAGCAGCGGAGGGGGCGCTGAGACTGAAGCTTTCTTT. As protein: CASSGGGAETEAFF. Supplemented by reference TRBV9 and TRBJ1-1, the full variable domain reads DSGVTQTPKHLITATGQRVTLRCSPRSGDLSVYWYQQSLDQGLQFLIQYYNGEERAKGNILERFSAQQFPDLHSELNLSSLELGDSALYFCASSGGGAETEAFFGQGTRLTVV.

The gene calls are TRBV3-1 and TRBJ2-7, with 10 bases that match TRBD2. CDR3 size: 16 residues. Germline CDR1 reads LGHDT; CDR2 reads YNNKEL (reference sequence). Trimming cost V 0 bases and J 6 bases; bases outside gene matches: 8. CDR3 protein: CASSQEGLAGAGEQYF. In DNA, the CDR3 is TGTGCCAGCAGCCAAGAGGGGCTAGCGGGGGCCGGCGAGCAGTACTTC.

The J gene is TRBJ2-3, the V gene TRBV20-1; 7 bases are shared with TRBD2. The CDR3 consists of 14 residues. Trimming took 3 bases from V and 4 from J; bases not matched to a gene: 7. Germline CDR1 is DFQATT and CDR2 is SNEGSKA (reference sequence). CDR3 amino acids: CSASSSGMADTQYF. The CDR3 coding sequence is TGCAGTGCTAGTTCCAGCGGGATGGCAGATACGCAGTATTTT.

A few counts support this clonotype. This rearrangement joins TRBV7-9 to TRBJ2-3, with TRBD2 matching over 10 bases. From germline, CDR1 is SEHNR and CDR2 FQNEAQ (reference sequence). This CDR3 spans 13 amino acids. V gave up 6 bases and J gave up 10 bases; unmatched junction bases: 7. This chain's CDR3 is CASRGAGGIPQYF. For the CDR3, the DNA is TGTGCCAGCAGAGGAGCGGGAGGGATCCCGCAGTATTTT. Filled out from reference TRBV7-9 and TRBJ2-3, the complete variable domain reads DTGVSQNPRHKITKRGQNVTFRCDPISEHNRLYWYRQTLGQGPEFLTYFQNEAQLEKSRLLSDRFSAERPKGSFSTLEIQRTEQGDSAMYLCASRGAGGIPQYFGPGTRLTVL.

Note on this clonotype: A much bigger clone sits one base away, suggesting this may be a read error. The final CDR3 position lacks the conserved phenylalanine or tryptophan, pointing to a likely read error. The CDR3 nucleotides read TGCAGCGTTGGAGGACAGGGAGAGACCCAGTACTCC. This sequence encodes CSVGGQGETQYS. The V and J genes are TRBV29-1 and TRBJ2-5; 8 bases agree with TRBD1. Per germline, CDR1 SQVTM and CDR2 ANQGSEA. This CDR3 has 12 amino acids. With 4 bases clipped from V and 4 bases from J, the junction kept 2 bases outside the gene matches.

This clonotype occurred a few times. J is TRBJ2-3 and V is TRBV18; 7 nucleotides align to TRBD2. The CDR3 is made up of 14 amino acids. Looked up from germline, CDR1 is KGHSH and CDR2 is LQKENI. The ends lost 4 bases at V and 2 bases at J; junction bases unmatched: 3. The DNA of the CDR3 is TGTGCCAGCTCACGCGGGACTAACACAGATACGCAGTATTTT. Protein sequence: CASSRGTNTDTQYF.

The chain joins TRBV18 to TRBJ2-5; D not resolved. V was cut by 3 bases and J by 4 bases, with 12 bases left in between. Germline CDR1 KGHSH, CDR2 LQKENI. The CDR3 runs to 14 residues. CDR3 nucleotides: TGTGCCAGCTCACCCGGACCCGGCAGAGAGACCCAGTACTTC. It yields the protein CASSPGPGRETQYF.

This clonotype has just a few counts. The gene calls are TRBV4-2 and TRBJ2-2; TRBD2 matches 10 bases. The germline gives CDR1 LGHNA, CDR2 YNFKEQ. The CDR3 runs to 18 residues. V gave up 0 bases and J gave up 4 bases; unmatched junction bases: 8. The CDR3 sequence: CASSQERGLAGVTGELFF. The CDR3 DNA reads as TGTGCCAGCAGCCAAGAAAGGGGTCTAGCGGGAGTCACCGGGGAGCTGTTTTTT.

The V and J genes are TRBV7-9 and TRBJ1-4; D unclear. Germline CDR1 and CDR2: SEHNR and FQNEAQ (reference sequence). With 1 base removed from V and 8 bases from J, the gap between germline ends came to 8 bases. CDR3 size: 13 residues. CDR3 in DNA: TGTGCCAGCAGCTTAGTGTCATCCGAAAAACTGTTTTTT. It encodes CASSLVSSEKLFF.

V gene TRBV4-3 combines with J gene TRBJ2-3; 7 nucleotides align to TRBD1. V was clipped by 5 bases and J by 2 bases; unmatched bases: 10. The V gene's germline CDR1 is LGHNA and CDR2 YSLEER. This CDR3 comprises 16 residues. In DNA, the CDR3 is TGCGCCAGCAGCTCCAGGACAGGAGCTAACACAGATACGCAGTATTTT. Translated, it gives CASSSRTGANTDTQYF.

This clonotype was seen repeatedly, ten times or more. The CDR3 bases are TGTGCCAGCAGTTACTCTTCTGGCTCCGAGCAGTACTTC. Translated, it gives CASSYSSGSEQYF. The gene calls are TRBV6-2 or TRBV6-3 and TRBJ2-7, with D unclear. The germline gives CDR1 MNHEY, CDR2 SVGEGT. Deletions cut 0 bases from V and 6 bases from J, with 9 bases between. The CDR3 covers 13 residues.

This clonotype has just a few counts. CDR3 protein: CASGGQHTDTQYF. The CDR3 DNA sequence: TGTGCCAGTGGGGGACAGCACACAGATACGCAGTATTTT. The V gene is TRBV19, the J gene TRBJ2-3, with TRBD1 identical over 7 bases. Germline loops: CDR1 LNHDA, CDR2 SQIVND (reference sequence). The CDR3 has 13 residues. The V segment lost 8 bases and the J segment 2 bases; nucleotides outside the gene matches: 4.

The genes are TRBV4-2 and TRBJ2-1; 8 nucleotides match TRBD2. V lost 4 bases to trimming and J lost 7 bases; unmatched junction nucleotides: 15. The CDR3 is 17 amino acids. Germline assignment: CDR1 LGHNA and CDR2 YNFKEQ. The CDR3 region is CASSPTFTSGFRNEQFF. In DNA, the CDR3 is TGTGCCAGCAGCCCTACTTTTACTAGCGGCTTTAGGAATGAGCAGTTCTTC.

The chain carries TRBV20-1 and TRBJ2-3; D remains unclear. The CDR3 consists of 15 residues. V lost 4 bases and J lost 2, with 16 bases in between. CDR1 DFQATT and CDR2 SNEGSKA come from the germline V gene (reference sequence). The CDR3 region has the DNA TGCAGTGCTACAGACATTGGCGGATACACAGATACGCAGTATTTT. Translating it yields CSATDIGGYTDTQYF.

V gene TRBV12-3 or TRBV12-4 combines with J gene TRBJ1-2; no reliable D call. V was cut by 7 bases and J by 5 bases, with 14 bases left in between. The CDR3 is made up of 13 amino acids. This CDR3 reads CASILSPQYGYTF. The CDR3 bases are TGTGCCAGCATCCTATCGCCCCAATATGGCTACACCTTC.

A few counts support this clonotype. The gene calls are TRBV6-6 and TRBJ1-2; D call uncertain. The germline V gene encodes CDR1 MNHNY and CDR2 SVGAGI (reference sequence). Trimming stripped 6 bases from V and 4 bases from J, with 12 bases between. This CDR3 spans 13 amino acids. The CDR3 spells CASRDRTTYGYTF. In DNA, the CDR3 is TGTGCCAGCAGGGACCGCACGACCTATGGCTACACCTTC.

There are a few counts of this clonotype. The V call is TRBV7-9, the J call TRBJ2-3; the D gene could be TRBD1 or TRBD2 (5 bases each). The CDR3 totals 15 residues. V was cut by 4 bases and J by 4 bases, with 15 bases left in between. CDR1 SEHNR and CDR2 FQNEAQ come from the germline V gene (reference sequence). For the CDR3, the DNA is TGTGCCAGCAGCTCCGGGACCGGTAGGGCAGATACGCAGTATTTT. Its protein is CASSSGTGRADTQYF.

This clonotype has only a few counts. DNA of the CDR3: TGTGCCAGCTCACCACTTGACCGAGCAGATACGCAGTATTTT. It encodes CASSPLDRADTQYF. V gene TRBV18 combines with J gene TRBJ2-3; no firm D call. Germline V gene data show CDR1 as KGHSH and CDR2 as LQKENI. The V end lost 1 base, the J end lost 4 bases, and 9 bases lay between the germline ends. The CDR3 sequence is 14 residues long.

CDR3 sequence (DNA): TGCGCCAGCAGCCAAGGGGCGACAATCCAAGAGACCCAGTACTTC. It specifies CASSQGATIQETQYF. The V gene is TRBV4-3, the J gene TRBJ2-5; D is uncertain. V lost 1 base to trimming and J lost 1 base, with 10 bases between them. This CDR3 is 15 amino acids long. CDR1 LGHNA and CDR2 YSLEER come from the germline V gene.

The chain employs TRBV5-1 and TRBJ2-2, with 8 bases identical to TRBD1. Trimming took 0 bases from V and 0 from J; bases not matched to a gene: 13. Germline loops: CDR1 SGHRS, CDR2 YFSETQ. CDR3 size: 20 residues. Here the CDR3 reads CASSLERWTGRATNTGELFF. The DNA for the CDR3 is TGCGCCAGCAGCTTGGAACGTTGGACAGGGCGCGCTACGAACACCGGGGAGCTGTTTTTT.

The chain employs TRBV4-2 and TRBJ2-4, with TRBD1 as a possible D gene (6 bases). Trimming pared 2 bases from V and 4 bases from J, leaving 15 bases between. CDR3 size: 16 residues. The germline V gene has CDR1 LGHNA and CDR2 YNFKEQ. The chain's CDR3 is CASSQTLGTPKNIQYF. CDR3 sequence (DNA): TGTGCCAGCAGCCAAACTCTCGGGACACCAAAAAACATTCAGTACTTC.

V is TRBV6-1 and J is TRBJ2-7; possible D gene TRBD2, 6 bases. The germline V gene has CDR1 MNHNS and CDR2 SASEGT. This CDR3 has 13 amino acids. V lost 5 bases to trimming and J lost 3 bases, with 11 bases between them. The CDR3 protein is CASSRSGFYEQYF. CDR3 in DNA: TGTGCCAGCAGTCGAAGCGGGTTCTACGAGCAGTACTTC.

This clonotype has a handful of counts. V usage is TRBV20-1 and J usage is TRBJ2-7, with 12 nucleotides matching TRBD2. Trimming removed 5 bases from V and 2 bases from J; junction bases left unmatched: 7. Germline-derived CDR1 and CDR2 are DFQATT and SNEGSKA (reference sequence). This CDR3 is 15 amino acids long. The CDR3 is CSAPLAGGYPYEQYF. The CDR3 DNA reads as TGCAGTGCTCCCCTAGCGGGAGGGTACCCCTACGAGCAGTACTTC.

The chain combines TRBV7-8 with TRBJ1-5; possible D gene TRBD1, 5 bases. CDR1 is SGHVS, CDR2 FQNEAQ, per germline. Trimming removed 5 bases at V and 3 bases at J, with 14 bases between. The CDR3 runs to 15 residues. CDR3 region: CASSLEGPNNQPQHF. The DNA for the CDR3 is TGTGCCAGCAGCCTAGAGGGGCCCAACAATCAGCCCCAGCATTTT.

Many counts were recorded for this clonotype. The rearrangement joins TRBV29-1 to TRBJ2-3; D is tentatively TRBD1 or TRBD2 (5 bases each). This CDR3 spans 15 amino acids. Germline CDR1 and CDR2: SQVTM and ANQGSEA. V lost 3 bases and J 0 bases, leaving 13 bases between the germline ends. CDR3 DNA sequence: TGCAGCGTTGAGCAAACCGGGACGAGCACAGATACGCAGTATTTT. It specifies CSVEQTGTSTDTQYF.

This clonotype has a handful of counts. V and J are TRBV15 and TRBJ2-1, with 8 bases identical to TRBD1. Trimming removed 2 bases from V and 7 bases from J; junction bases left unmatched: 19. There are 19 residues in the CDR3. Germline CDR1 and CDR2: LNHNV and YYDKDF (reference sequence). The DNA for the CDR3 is TGTGCCACCAGCAGATCCGGGACAGGTACCTCGTGGCCGGGAAATGAGCAGTTCTTC. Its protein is CATSRSGTGTSWPGNEQFF.

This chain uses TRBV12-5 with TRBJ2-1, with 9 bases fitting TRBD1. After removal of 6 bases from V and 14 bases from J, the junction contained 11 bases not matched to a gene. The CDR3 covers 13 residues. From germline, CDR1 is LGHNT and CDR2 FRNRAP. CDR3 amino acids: CASGPANRGHKFF. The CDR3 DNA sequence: TGTGCTAGTGGACCTGCAAACAGGGGGCATAAGTTCTTC. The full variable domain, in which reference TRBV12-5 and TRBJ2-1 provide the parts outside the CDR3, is DARVTQTPRHKVTEMGQEVTMRCQPILGHNTVFWYRQTMMQGLELLAYFRNRAPLDDSGMPKDRFSAEMPDATLATLKIQPSEPRDSAVYFCASGPANRGHKFFGPGTRLTVL.